The clone carrying this TCR beta chain was counted many times. What it binds is unknown. The source of the sample is a study of T cell repertoires in cytomegalovirus infection. About the research overall: It was the public TCR beta signatures that indicated both CMV infection and matching HLA type.

General study points: Clonotype analysis showed dominance of the ex vivo response by HLA-C-restricted CMV-specific TCR beta clonotypes. Cumulative frequency of public TCR beta families picked out carriers of CMV plus the relevant HLA.

This CDR3 comprises 15 residues. In germline, CDR1 is SGHTA, CDR2 FQGTGA. The germline V and J ends were trimmed by 5 bases and 5 bases, with 17 bases remaining between them. TCRdb analysed the reads with MiXCR anew, one entry per CDR3 protein. The sample has almost 500,000 distinct CDR3 sequences, roughly 10% seen once. The chain joins TRBV7-3 to TRBJ2-3; TRBD2 might be the D (5 bases). This receptor was taken from a human donor in good health (CMV status not recorded). Some clones in this sample may be carry-over from other donors' samples. Sequencing used PBMCs. The chain's CDR3 is CASSLLGEFLDTQYF. The DNA for the CDR3 is TGTGCCAGCAGCCTCCTCGGGGAGTTTCTAGATACGCAGTATTTT.